This T cell receptor beta chain originates from a study of identical twins. With 5 bases clipped from V and 5 bases from J, the junction kept 3 bases outside the gene matches. CDR3 length: 12 residues. CDR1 and CDR2 from the germline V gene are DFQATT and SNEGSKA (reference sequence). TCRdb ran MiXCR on the 5' RACE reads and lists one entry per CDR3 protein. The repertoire has 650,000 to 750,000 distinct CDR3 sequences, less than 25% of them found once; the top ten carry roughly 4%. These data also featured in a second study, about T cells expressing NK-cell markers. As that report states: Cells sorted as CD3+CD56+NKG2C+, CD3+CD56+NKG2C- and CD3+CD56-NKG2C+ T cells supplied the TCR beta repertoires. Just one sequenced donor of eight was HCMV-seronegative, while seven were seropositive. Dominant NKG2C+ clonotypes were found to form about 1.0-8% of CD8+ T cells in a handful of donors. In four donors, dominant clonotypes made up about 25-60.1% of CD3+CD56-NKG2C+ cells.

Material: PBMCs. The sequence was obtained from a woman younger than 35 in good health. The chain carries TRBV20-1 and TRBJ1-1; 9 positions agree with TRBD1. CDR3 sequence: CSAEQGATEAFF. The CDR3 bases are TGCAGTGCTGAACAGGGGGCAACTGAAGCTTTCTTT.